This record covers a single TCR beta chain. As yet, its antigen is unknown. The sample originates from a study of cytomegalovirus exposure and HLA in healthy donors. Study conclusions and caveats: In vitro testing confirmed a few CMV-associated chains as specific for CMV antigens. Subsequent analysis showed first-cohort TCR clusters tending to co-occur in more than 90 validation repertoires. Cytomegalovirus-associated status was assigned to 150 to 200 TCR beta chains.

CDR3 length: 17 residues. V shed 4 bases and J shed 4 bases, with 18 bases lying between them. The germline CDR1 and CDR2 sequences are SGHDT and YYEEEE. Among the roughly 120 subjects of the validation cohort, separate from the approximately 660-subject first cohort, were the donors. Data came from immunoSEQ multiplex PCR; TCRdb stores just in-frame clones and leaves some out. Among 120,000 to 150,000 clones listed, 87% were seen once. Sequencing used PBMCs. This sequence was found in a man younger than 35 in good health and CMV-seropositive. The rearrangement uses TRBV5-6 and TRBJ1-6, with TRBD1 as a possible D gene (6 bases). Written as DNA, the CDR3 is TGTGCCAGCAGCCCTGCGGGGGGACACGGGTATAATTCACCCCTCCACTTT. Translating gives CASSPAGGHGYNSPLHF.